The rows below give T cell receptor beta chains drawn from one sample of a study of CD8+ T cells in alopecia areata. Data came from immunoSEQ multiplex PCR; TCRdb stores just in-frame clones and leaves some out. The sample has under 200,000 clones, approximately 65% seen once. The sequenced sample was CD4+ T cells sorted from blood, obtained at week 4, from a patient treated with tofacitinib. These receptors were taken from a human donor with alopecia areata. The CDR3 runs from the conserved cysteine through the conserved F or W. A D gene is named only where the DNA matches it firmly. For some rows the clone size is stated as once, few or many, or as a class when expanded; others skip it.

NA TRBJ2-2 TRBV7-3 few CASSFVRTGELFF TGTGCCAGCAGCTTCGTTAGGACCGGGGAGCTGTTTTTT
TRBD1 TRBJ2-5 TRBV5-1 many CASCRTGTGREETQYF TGCGCCAGCTGCAGGACCGGGACAGGGCGCGAAGAGACCCAGTACTTC
NA TRBJ1-2 TRBV30 NA CAWSVRGVYYGYTF TGTGCCTGGAGTGTACGGGGGGTCTACTATGGCTACACCTTC
NA TRBJ1-2 TRBV30 NA CAWSPRSRPTAYGYTF TGTGCCTGGAGTCCACGTTCGAGGCCCACTGCCTATGGCTACACCTTC
NA TRBJ1-5 TRBV30 NA CAWSDNSNQPQHF TGTGCCTGGTCGGACAATAGCAATCAGCCCCAGCATTTT
NA TRBJ1-1 TRBV30 few CAWSQETEAFF TGTGCCTGGAGCCAGGAGACTGAAGCTTTCTTT
TRBD1 TRBJ1-5 TRBV2 NA CASSRPGQGNQPQHF TGTGCCAGCAGTCGACCCGGACAGGGTAATCAGCCCCAGCATTTT
NA TRBJ2-5 TRBV30 NA CAYRRIYQETQYF TGTGCCTACAGGCGGATCTACCAAGAGACCCAGTACTTC
NA TRBJ2-7 TRBV2 NA CASSEWDYEQYF TGTGCCAGCAGTGAGTGGGATTACGAGCAGTACTTC
TRBD2 TRBJ2-7 TRBV7-2 NA CASLSLGGGSYEQYF TGTGCCAGCCTTTCCCTGGGCGGGGGCTCCTACGAGCAGTACTTC
NA TRBJ1-1 TRBV30 few CAWNGGGTEAFF TGTGCCTGGAACGGGGGTGGGACTGAAGCTTTCTTT
NA TRBJ2-5 TRBV15 few CATSRDRGQETQYF TGTGCCACCAGCAGAGATCGAGGGCAAGAGACCCAGTACTTC
NA TRBJ1-2 TRBV29-1 NA CSGTTGHGYTF TGCAGCGGGACTACAGGGCATGGCTACACCTTC
TRBD2 TRBJ2-5 TRBV10-3 NA CAISLLAGAQETQYF TGTGCCATCAGCTTACTAGCGGGGGCACAAGAGACCCAGTACTTC
NA TRBJ2-7 TRBV30 NA CAWGGISYEQYF TGTGCCTGGGGCGGAATCTCCTACGAGCAGTACTTC
NA TRBJ1-1 TRBV29-1 NA CSALQDSTEAFF TGCAGCGCTCTACAGGATAGCACTGAAGCTTTCTTT
NA TRBJ2-5 TRBV29-1 NA CSVVLSGGETQYF TGCAGCGTTGTTTTGTCGGGCGGGGAGACCCAGTACTTC
NA TRBJ1-1 TRBV5-6 once CASRPDLNTEAFF TGTGCCAGCAGGCCGGACCTGAACACTGAAGCTTTCTTT
NA TRBJ2-7 TRBV6-5 NA CASSYSGEQYF TGTGCCAGCAGTTACTCGGGGGAGCAGTACTTC
TRBD2 TRBJ2-7 TRBV7-2 NA CASSLTSQAGYEQYF TGTGCCAGCAGCCTGACTAGCCAGGCGGGGTACGAGCAGTACTTC
NA TRBJ1-4 TRBV2 NA CASSPGLPRREKLFF TGTGCCAGCAGCCCCGGGCTCCCTCGGAGGGAAAAACTGTTTTTT
NA TRBJ1-2 TRBV29-1 NA CSVLRQGDYGYTF TGCAGCGTTTTAAGGCAGGGAGACTATGGCTACACCTTC
TRBD2 TRBJ2-3 TRBV7-2 NA CASRKGGGAHSEADTQYF TGTGCCAGCCGAAAGGGCGGGGGGGCCCACAGCGAGGCAGATACGCAGTATTTT
NA TRBJ2-4 TRBV5-4 NA CASSLAAGTQFPAKNIQYF TGTGCCAGCAGCTTGGCTGCCGGGACGCAGTTTCCAGCCAAAAACATTCAGTACTTC
TRBD1 TRBJ2-7 TRBV9 NA CASSEGTDYEQYF TGTGCCAGCAGCGAGGGGACAGATTACGAGCAGTACTTC
NA TRBJ1-2 TRBV7-9 NA CASSLSGVDNYGYTF TGTGCCAGCAGCTTATCAGGGGTAGATAACTATGGCTACACCTTC
NA TRBJ1-2 TRBV7-2 NA CASSLANDNRGYTF TGTGCCAGCAGCTTAGCGAACGACAACAGGGGCTACACCTTC
NA TRBJ1-6 TRBV30 NA CAWNRAAYNSPLHF TGTGCCTGGAACAGGGCCGCCTATAATTCACCCCTCCACTTT
NA TRBJ2-2 TRBV29-1 NA CSVEDRSRELFF TGCAGCGTTGAAGACCGTAGCCGGGAGCTGTTTTTT
TRBD1 TRBJ1-2 TRBV4-1 NA CASSQDRTGPGGYTF TGCGCCAGCAGCCAAGATAGGACAGGGCCCGGTGGCTACACCTTC
NA TRBJ1-2 TRBV30 NA CACYQGGYTF TGTGCCTGCTATCAGGGTGGCTACACCTTC
NA TRBJ2-7 TRBV5-4 few CASSLDWGSTYEQYF TGTGCCAGCAGCTTGGATTGGGGCAGCACCTACGAGCAGTACTTC
TRBD2 TRBJ2-3 TRBV7-2 few CASSPTLAGRYTDTQYF TGTGCCAGCAGCCCCACCCTAGCGGGGAGATACACAGATACGCAGTATTTT